Below are 31 T cell receptor beta chains sequenced from a single sample in a study of shared clonotypes between healthy human individuals (dated by TCRdb to about 2020). CD8 naive samples were CD45RO-negative cells positively selected for CCR7, giving a CD45RA+CCR7+ population that excluded TemRA cells. The library was obtained by the immunoSEQ multiplex PCR assay. Held by TCRdb, this immuneACCESS table contains in-frame sequences only and omits some clones. Under half of the omission traces to an unresolved V gene where checked; the cause of the rest is unknown. This sample has over 800,000 clones in its table, and approximately 92% of those were observed once. Around 24% of the sample goes to the ten largest clones. Sample: naive CD8+ T cells sorted from blood. Sample cell subset or site, as interpreted from the label and publication: CD45RA+CCR7+. These receptor sequences come from a man aged 30-40 years in good health.

The CDR3: CASRDGRSEAFF. The CDR3 DNA sequence: TGTGCCAGCCGAGACGGGAGGAGTGAAGCTTTCTTT. This chain uses TRBV6-4 with TRBJ1-1; D gene unclear. Germline CDR1 and CDR2: MRHNA and SNTAGT. Trimming cost V 8 bases and J 7 bases, with 14 bases left between them. There are 12 residues in the CDR3.

The DNA of the CDR3 is TGTGCCAGCAGCCCCGTGAGGGCCCTGGGGGACAATGAGCAGTTCTTC. It yields the protein CASSPVRALGDNEQFF. The chain joins TRBV7-2 to TRBJ2-1; D may be TRBD1 or TRBD2 (5 bases each). V was shortened by 5 bases and J by 5 bases, with 19 bases between the two germline ends. This CDR3 spans 16 amino acids. Per germline, CDR1 SGHTA and CDR2 FQGNSA.

The V and J genes are TRBV7-7 and TRBJ2-5; D possibly uses TRBD1 or TRBD2 (5 bases each). Germline V lookup: CDR1 SSHAT, CDR2 FNYEAQ (reference sequence). The CDR3 spans 14 residues. Trimming shortened V by 1 base and J by 5 bases, and 11 bases separated the two germline ends. The chain's CDR3 is CASSLGFGGETQYF. The CDR3 coding sequence is TGTGCCAGCAGCTTAGGGTTTGGGGGTGAGACCCAGTACTTC.

The CDR3 here is CASSLDRGPFPSGANVLTF. The DNA for the CDR3 is TGTGCCAGCAGCCTGGACAGGGGGCCTTTTCCCTCTGGGGCCAACGTCCTGACTTTC. The gene calls are TRBV7-6 and TRBJ2-6; 11 bases agree with TRBD1. Germline V lookup: CDR1 SGHVS, CDR2 FNYEAQ. With 5 bases clipped from V and 0 bases from J, the junction kept 9 bases outside the gene matches. The CDR3 is 19 amino acids.

The gene calls are TRBV9 and TRBJ1-1, with 8 bases aligning to TRBD1. Trimming removed 7 bases from V and 1 base from J; junction bases left unmatched: 6. The CDR3 has 14 amino acids. CDR1 is SGDLS, CDR2 YYNGEE, per germline. DNA for the CDR3: TGTGCCAGCTCCCGGCAGGGGGCGAACACTGAAGCTTTCTTT. Residues: CASSRQGANTEAFF.

This sequence joins TRBV9 and TRBJ2-7; D remains unclear. Germline V CDR1 and CDR2: SGDLS, YYNGEE. V was pared by 10 bases and J by 0 bases, with 20 bases between. The CDR3 contains 15 residues. The CDR3 DNA is TGTGCCGACTGTACTCCGGATAAGAGCTCCTACGAGCAGTACTTC. This codes for CADCTPDKSSYEQYF.

V is TRBV7-8 and J is TRBJ2-7, with 13 bases lining up with TRBD2. The ends lost 6 bases at V and 2 bases at J; junction bases unmatched: 13. CDR3 length equals 18 residues. Germline CDR1 is SGHVS and CDR2 is FQNEAQ. The CDR3 sequence is CASSSAGTSGKGTYEQYF. The CDR3 region has the DNA TGTGCCAGCAGTTCTGCCGGGACTAGCGGGAAGGGGACCTACGAGCAGTACTTC. Filled out from reference TRBV7-8 and TRBJ2-7, the complete variable domain reads GAGVSQSPRYKVAKRGQDVALRCDPISGHVSLFWYQQALGQGPEFLTYFQNEAQLDKSGLPSDRFFAERPEGSVSTLKIQRTQQEDSAVYLCASSSAGTSGKGTYEQYFGPGTRLTVT.

The V gene is TRBV27, the J gene TRBJ2-7; TRBD1 agrees at 9 bases. The CDR3 has 15 amino acids. Losses at the gene ends were 6 bases for V and 2 bases for J; bases not matched to a gene: 8. Germline V gene lookup returns CDR1 MNHEY and CDR2 SMNVEV (reference sequence). In DNA, the CDR3 is TGTGCCAGCAGCTCCACCGGGACAGGGCCCTACGAGCAGTACTTC. Translated: CASSSTGTGPYEQYF.

Notes on this clone: The identical CDR3 is also encoded by other nucleotide sequences in the sample. J is TRBJ2-7 and V is TRBV7-8; D remains unclear. Germline V CDR1 and CDR2: SGHVS, FQNEAQ. V lost 2 bases, J lost 4 bases, and 3 bases lay in between. This CDR3 region has 11 residues. The CDR3 DNA reads TGTGCCAGCAGCTTATCTTACGAGCAGTACTTC. This translates into CASSLSYEQYF.

V gene TRBV27 combines with J gene TRBJ1-1; weak D call: TRBD1 (5 bases). Germline CDR1 MNHEY, CDR2 SMNVEV (reference sequence). V lost 6 bases to trimming and J lost 6 bases, with 11 bases between them. The CDR3 loop spans 12 amino acids. This CDR3 reads CASSLGTSEAFF. CDR3 nucleotide sequence: TGTGCCAGCAGCCTAGGGACTTCTGAAGCTTTCTTT.

This clone was recorded only once. The chain couples TRBV28 to TRBJ2-7, with 10 bases matching TRBD2. CDR1 and CDR2 (germline): MDHEN, SYDVKM. V gave up 5 bases and J gave up 2 bases; unmatched junction bases: 3. The CDR3 totals 14 residues. The CDR3 DNA follows: TGTGCCAGCAGTAGGACTAGCGGAACCTACGAGCAGTACTTC. It yields the protein CASSRTSGTYEQYF.

The chain recombines TRBV7-9 with TRBJ2-7; no clear D gene. V was trimmed by 2 bases and J by 2 bases, leaving 10 bases between them. Germline CDR1 SEHNR, CDR2 FQNEAQ (reference sequence). CDR3 length equals 14 residues. The CDR3 loop is CASSLSTATYEQYF. The CDR3 DNA is TGTGCCAGCAGCTTAAGCACAGCTACCTACGAGCAGTACTTC.

This chain joins TRBV18 and TRBJ2-2, with 10 bases identical to TRBD2. CDR3 size: 15 residues. CDR1 and CDR2 (germline): KGHSH, LQKENI. V lost 8 bases to trimming and J lost 6 bases; unmatched junction nucleotides: 9. CDR3 loop: CASPGPAGGAGELFF. The CDR3 nucleotides read TGTGCCAGCCCCGGACCAGCGGGAGGGGCCGGGGAGCTGTTTTTT.

The chain uses TRBV29-1 and TRBJ1-4; a possible D gene is TRBD1 (6 bases). CDR1 is SQVTM and CDR2 is ANQGSEA in the germline V gene. V lost 7 bases and J lost 3, with 15 bases in between. The CDR3 loop spans 14 amino acids. The CDR3 DNA reads TGCAGCGGATCGGGCGGGGGCTCTAATGAAAAACTGTTTTTT. Residues: CSGSGGGSNEKLFF.

This clone has a handful of counts. Written as DNA, the CDR3 is TGTGCCAGCAGCCAACTAGATAGCTCCTACGAGCAGTACTTC. Translating gives CASSQLDSSYEQYF. The chain employs TRBV14 and TRBJ2-7; D unclear. The length of the CDR3 is 14 residues. Trimming shortened V by 2 bases and J by 0 bases, and 8 bases separated the two germline ends. Germline CDR1 and CDR2: SGHDN and FVKESK.

V gene TRBV11-2 combines with J gene TRBJ2-1; 8 bases map to TRBD1. CDR1 and CDR2 (germline): SGHAT, FQNNGV. V lost 4 bases and J lost 4; bases outside the gene matches: 6. The CDR3 is made up of 15 amino acids. The CDR3 region is CASSSPGQDYNEQFF. DNA for the CDR3: TGTGCCAGCAGCTCCCCGGGACAGGATTACAATGAGCAGTTCTTC. Supplemented by reference TRBV11-2 and TRBJ2-1, the full variable domain reads EAGVAQSPRYKIIEKRQSVAFWCNPISGHATLYWYQQILGQGPKLLIQFQNNGVVDDSQLPKDRFSAERLKGVDSTLKIQPAKLEDSAVYLCASSSPGQDYNEQFFGPGTRLTVL.

This sequence joins TRBV7-9 and TRBJ2-3; tentative D call: TRBD2 (6 bases). Germline V gene lookup returns CDR1 SEHNR and CDR2 FQNEAQ (reference sequence). V lost 2 bases, J lost 4 bases, and 16 bases lay in between. The CDR3 has 16 residues. CDR3 loop: CASSLTQGLFADTQYF. CDR3 coding DNA: TGTGCCAGCAGCTTAACTCAGGGACTTTTTGCAGATACGCAGTATTTT.

The rearrangement uses TRBV15 and TRBJ2-3, with D tentatively TRBD1 (5 bases). The ends were cut back, 4 bases at V and 2 bases at J, with 16 bases in the middle. This CDR3 comprises 16 residues. Germline V gene sequence: CDR1 LNHNV, CDR2 YYDKDF (reference sequence). CDR3: CATSTTDTLNTDTQYF. The CDR3 DNA sequence: TGTGCCACCAGCACCACGGACACGTTAAACACAGATACGCAGTATTTT.

In regard to this clone: The same CDR3 is also encoded by other DNA sequences in this sample. The J gene is TRBJ1-5, the V gene TRBV27; 10 bases align to TRBD1. Germline assignment: CDR1 MNHEY and CDR2 SMNVEV (reference sequence). The length of the CDR3 is 15 residues. The V gene end was trimmed by 6 bases and the J gene end by 2 bases; junction bases not matched to a gene: 4. The CDR3 DNA is TGTGCCAGCAGCCTAGGGACAGGGGGCAATCAGCCCCAGCATTTT. Residues: CASSLGTGGNQPQHF.

V is TRBV28 and J is TRBJ1-1; D gene uncertain. V was pared by 5 bases and J by 0 bases, with 22 bases between. The germline V gene has CDR1 MDHEN and CDR2 SYDVKM. The CDR3 contains 18 residues. In nucleotides, the CDR3 is TGTGCCAGCAGTCCCAGAGGAGAAGGAACGGGCATGAACACTGAAGCTTTCTTT. It yields the protein CASSPRGEGTGMNTEAFF.

J is TRBJ2-7 and V is TRBV7-9; a weak D match, TRBD2 (7 bases). CDR1 and CDR2 from the germline V gene are SEHNR and FQNEAQ (reference sequence). Trimming cost V 4 bases and J 3 bases, with 22 bases left between them. The CDR3 contains 17 residues. The CDR3 sequence: CASSSEGGLRPVYEQYF. CDR3 DNA sequence: TGTGCCAGCAGCTCCGAGGGGGGGCTCCGTCCCGTCTACGAGCAGTACTTC.

In regard to this clone: The same CDR3 also results from other DNA sequences found in this sample. The rearrangement joins TRBV15 to TRBJ2-7, with D unresolved. The germline V gene has CDR1 LNHNV and CDR2 YYDKDF (reference sequence). CDR3 length equals 14 residues. The germline V and J ends were trimmed by 0 bases and 4 bases, with 10 bases remaining between them. Here the CDR3 DNA reads TGTGCCACCAGCAGAGATTTAGGCAGTTACGAGCAGTACTTC. It specifies CATSRDLGSYEQYF.

This clone has just one count. The chain is built from TRBV25-1 and TRBJ1-1; D gene uncertain. The V end was cut by 2 bases, the J end by 4 bases, with 11 bases between. Germline V gene sequence: CDR1 MGHDK, CDR2 SYGVNS. The CDR3 spans 14 residues. CDR3 region: CASSELGFSTEAFF. CDR3 sequence (DNA): TGTGCCAGCAGTGAACTGGGTTTTAGCACTGAAGCTTTCTTT.

This rearrangement joins TRBV27 to TRBJ2-1, with 9 bases lining up with TRBD2. V shed 8 bases, J shed 0 bases, and the junction held 5 bases outside the gene matches. CDR1 and CDR2 (germline): MNHEY, SMNVEV (reference sequence). The CDR3 consists of 15 residues. In DNA form, the CDR3 reads TGTGCCAGCCTCGAAGCGGGAGGCTCCTACAATGAGCAGTTCTTC. This sequence encodes CASLEAGGSYNEQFF.

The gene calls are TRBV27 and TRBJ1-2; D might be TRBD1 (5 bases). The CDR3 totals 15 residues. CDR1 is MNHEY, CDR2 SMNVEV, per germline (reference sequence). The germline V and J ends were trimmed by 5 bases and 3 bases, with 16 bases remaining between them. CDR3 nucleotides: TGTGCCAGCAGTACTGTCTTGGGGCCCCACTATGGCTACACCTTC. It is translated as CASSTVLGPHYGYTF.

V is TRBV29-1 and J is TRBJ2-1; tentatively, D is TRBD2 (7 bases). The CDR3 runs 16 residues. The V gene lost 1 base and the J gene lost 0 bases, with 13 bases spanning the gap. Germline CDR1 reads SQVTM; CDR2 reads ANQGSEA. The CDR3 is CSVEGERDTSYNEQFF. DNA for the CDR3: TGCAGCGTTGAAGGGGAGCGGGACACCTCCTACAATGAGCAGTTCTTC.

The rearrangement links TRBV11-2 to TRBJ1-3; TRBD1 matches 8 bases. CDR1 and CDR2 from the germline V gene are SGHAT and FQNNGV. The junction had 7 bases not matched to a gene; V was cut back by 2 bases and J by 1 base. The CDR3 is made up of 17 amino acids. The DNA for the CDR3 is TGTGCCAGCAGCTTACGGGGACAGGTATTTTCTGGAAACACCATATATTTT. This translates into CASSLRGQVFSGNTIYF.

This sequence joins TRBV18 and TRBJ2-7; D remains ambiguous. CDR3 length: 13 residues. Germline CDR1 KGHSH, CDR2 LQKENI. V lost 2 bases to trimming and J lost 3 bases, with 8 bases between them. The CDR3 reads CASSPKPYYEQYF. In nucleotides, the CDR3 is TGTGCCAGCTCACCAAAACCTTACTACGAGCAGTACTTC.

Only one count was recorded for this clone. The CDR3 bases are TGTGCCAGTAGCAGGGGGAAAGGTTCCTACAATGAGCAGTTCTTC. It translates to CASSRGKGSYNEQFF. The chain is built from TRBV19 and TRBJ2-1; 7 bases match TRBD1. CDR1 and CDR2 from the germline V gene are LNHDA and SQIVND (reference sequence). V lost 6 bases, J lost 1 base, and 6 bases stayed unmatched. The CDR3 runs to 15 residues.

Regarding this clone: Within the sample, other DNA sequences also encode this same CDR3. The chain combines TRBV19 with TRBJ2-7, with no clear D. CDR1 is LNHDA, CDR2 SQIVND, per germline (reference sequence). The CDR3 contains 14 residues. V lost 6 bases to trimming and J lost 2 bases, with 14 bases between them. CDR3 nucleotides: TGTGCCAGTAGCTACGCTGATGGGACCTACGAGCAGTACTTC. Protein sequence: CASSYADGTYEQYF.

This chain connects TRBV6-5 to TRBJ2-7; no definite D call. The V and J ends lost 6 bases and 2 bases respectively, with 14 bases between them. This CDR3 is 14 amino acids long. Germline V CDR1 and CDR2: MNHEY, SVGAGI. The CDR3 loop reads CASSPSHVTYEQYF. The CDR3 coding sequence is TGTGCCAGCAGCCCTTCGCACGTCACCTACGAGCAGTACTTC.